The 18 T cell receptor beta chains presented below share a single source sample, sequenced in a study of spatial heterogeneity in lung cancer. Points from the study as a whole: In tumors, expanded intratumoral alpha and beta TCR counts tracked mutation counts.

Their antigen targets remain unknown. This sample's time point: sample taken at primary tumor resection. TCRdb called the 5' RACE reads again in MiXCR, with one record for every CDR3 protein. The sample records fewer than 2,000 distinct CDR3 sequences, over 5.5% being singletons. Sequencing was performed on lung tumor tissue, taken at surgery. The receptors shown here come from a female donor with early-stage non-small cell lung cancer.

Within the sample, this clonotype is medium-sized. The rearrangement joins TRBV5-5 to TRBJ2-7; weak D call: TRBD2 (5 bases). The V end was cut by 2 bases, the J end by 7 bases, with 13 bases between. This CDR3 comprises 13 residues. Germline V gene data show CDR1 as SGHKS and CDR2 as YYEKEE (reference sequence). CDR3 protein: CASSLQRFGEQYV. In DNA, the CDR3 is TGTGCCAGCAGCTTACAGCGGTTTGGGGAGCAGTACGTC.

This clonotype is categorized as medium-sized. This sequence joins TRBV10-2 and TRBJ2-7, with 7 bases lining up with TRBD1. In germline, CDR1 is WSHSY, CDR2 SAAADI. Losses at the gene ends were 10 bases for V and 0 bases for J; bases not matched to a gene: 9. This CDR3 is 14 amino acids long. The CDR3 loop reads CATTDRPHSYEQYF. The CDR3 bases are TGCGCCACTACGGACAGGCCGCACTCCTACGAGCAGTACTTC.

This chain joins TRBV27 and TRBJ2-1; 8 bases are shared with TRBD2. The trim removed 5 bases at V and 10 bases at J, leaving 19 bases unmatched. Germline V gives CDR1 MNHEY, CDR2 SMNVEV (reference sequence). CDR3 length: 17 amino acids. CDR3 DNA: TGTGCCAGCAGTACACGCGAAGCTAGCGGGCACAAGAACGAGCAGTTCTTC. This encodes CASSTREASGHKNEQFF.

By share, this clonotype counts as medium-sized. The rearrangement uses TRBV4-2 and TRBJ2-5, with D possibly TRBD2 on 6 matching bases. This CDR3 has 14 residues. Germline V gene sequence: CDR1 LGHNA, CDR2 YNFKEQ. Deletions cut 5 bases from V and 3 bases from J, with 13 bases between. CDR3 in amino acids: CASSYRGEEETQYF. DNA for the CDR3: TGTGCCAGCAGCTACCGAGGGGAGGAAGAGACCCAGTACTTC.

This clonotype has a count of ten or more. The chain carries TRBV6-6 and TRBJ1-2, with D tentatively TRBD1 (6 bases). V lost 6 bases, J lost 0 bases, and 14 bases lay in between. The CDR3 totals 15 residues. Germline CDR1 reads MNHNY; CDR2 reads SVGAGI (reference sequence). CDR3 in DNA: TGTGCCAGCAGGGCCCAACAGGGAGCTAACTATGGCTACACCTTC. Its translation: CASRAQQGANYGYTF.

This clonotype is categorized as medium-sized (0.01 to 0.1%). The V gene is TRBV11-3, the J gene TRBJ2-1; a possible D gene is TRBD2 (6 bases). The CDR3 is 12 residues long. Deletions cut 8 bases from V and 8 bases from J, with 13 bases between. Germline V gene lookup returns CDR1 SGHNT and CDR2 YENEEA. The CDR3 DNA sequence: TGTGCCAGCGCAACGTCGGGAGATGAGCAGTTCTTC. Protein product: CASATSGDEQFF. The full variable domain, its missing parts supplied by reference TRBV11-3 and TRBJ2-1, is EAGVVQSPRYKIIEKKQPVAFWCNPISGHNTLYWYLQNLGQGPELLIRYENEEAVDDSQLPKDRFSAERLKGVDSTLKIQPAELGDSAVYLCASATSGDEQFFGPGTRLTVL.

The chain links TRBV5-4 to TRBJ2-7; no reliable D call. The CDR3 has 13 residues. V lost 4 bases and J 5 bases, leaving 13 bases between the germline ends. CDR1 is SGHNT and CDR2 is YYREEE in the germline V gene (reference sequence). The DNA for the CDR3 is TGTGCCAGCAGCGTACCTGGGTACCACGAGCAGTACTTC. This encodes CASSVPGYHEQYF.

V gene TRBV30 combines with J gene TRBJ2-5; no definite D call. There are 13 residues in the CDR3. The germline CDR1 and CDR2 sequences are GTSNPN and SVGIG (reference sequence). V was clipped by 3 bases and J by 5 bases, with 13 bases between them. DNA of the CDR3: TGTGCCTGGAGGACCGTCCCGGCGGAGACCCAGTACTTC. The encoded protein is CAWRTVPAETQYF.

This clonotype rates as medium-sized. The J gene is TRBJ2-1, the V gene TRBV20-1; TRBD1 or TRBD2 may be the D gene (6 bases each). Trimming cost V 5 bases and J 1 base, with 24 bases left between them. This CDR3 spans 18 amino acids. Germline values: CDR1 DFQATT, CDR2 SNEGSKA (reference sequence). The CDR3 protein is CSADRRLARGGSYNEQFF. In DNA, the CDR3 is TGCAGTGCTGATAGGCGGCTAGCCAGGGGAGGATCCTACAATGAGCAGTTCTTC.

This clonotype rates as medium-sized. The chain couples TRBV10-3 to TRBJ2-7, with 8 bases lining up with TRBD1. The CDR3 sequence is 14 residues long. Germline CDR1 reads ENHRY; CDR2 reads SYGVKD. After removal of 5 bases from V and 4 bases from J, the junction contained 7 bases not matched to a gene. CDR3 residues: CAISSGTGVYEQYF. The CDR3, as DNA: TGTGCCATCAGTTCCGGGACAGGAGTTTACGAGCAGTACTTC.

In this sample, this clonotype is medium-sized (0.01 to 0.1%). The chain links TRBV7-2 to TRBJ1-3; unclear D gene. This CDR3 is 13 amino acids long. Germline V gives CDR1 SGHTA, CDR2 FQGNSA. V lost 2 bases, J lost 2 bases, and 4 bases lay in between. CDR3 coding DNA: TGTGCCAGCAGCTTAAACGCTGGAAACACCATATATTTT. Amino acid sequence: CASSLNAGNTIYF.

This clonotype counts as medium-sized. The rearrangement joins TRBV14 to TRBJ1-5; maybe TRBD1 (5 bases). In germline, CDR1 is SGHDN, CDR2 FVKESK. The germline V and J ends were trimmed by 5 bases and 10 bases, with 15 bases remaining between them. The CDR3 length is 13 residues. The CDR3 DNA follows: TGTGCCAGCAGCGACCAGCTGCAGGGTCCCCAGCATTTT. This translates into CASSDQLQGPQHF.

This clonotype was seen more than once but under ten times. The V call is TRBV11-3, the J call TRBJ2-2; 8 bases align to TRBD1. The CDR3 runs to 16 residues. V shed 8 bases and J 8 bases; nucleotides not matched to a gene: 16. Germline CDR1 SGHNT, CDR2 YENEEA. The CDR3 nucleotides read TGTGCCAGCCAAAGGCCGGCAGGGGGCGCGGAAGGGGAGCTGTTTTTT. This encodes CASQRPAGGAEGELFF.

In its sample, this clonotype ranks as medium-sized. The chain couples TRBV6-1 to TRBJ2-7; no definite D call. The CDR3 consists of 17 residues. From germline, CDR1 is MNHNS and CDR2 SASEGT. V was clipped by 7 bases and J by 0 bases, with 22 bases between them. This CDR3 reads CASTGVGPGGSSYEQYF. CDR3 sequence (DNA): TGTGCCAGCACAGGCGTCGGGCCTGGCGGAAGCTCCTACGAGCAGTACTTC.

This clonotype is labeled as medium-sized (0.01 to 0.1%). J is TRBJ2-3 and V is TRBV7-2, with a tentative D call TRBD1 (5 bases). Deletions cut 1 base from V and 6 bases from J, with 17 bases between. There are 16 residues in the CDR3. The germline V gene encodes CDR1 SGHTA and CDR2 FQGNSA. CDR3 sequence (DNA): TGTGCCAGCAGCTTAGTCCGCTACCGTTCAGGGGATACGCAGTATTTT. Translating gives CASSLVRYRSGDTQYF.

This clonotype is medium-sized in the sample. The V call is TRBV28, the J call TRBJ2-7; TRBD1 matches 12 bases. V lost 2 bases and J lost 3; bases outside the gene matches: 17. The CDR3 length is 20 residues. The V gene's germline CDR1 is MDHEN and CDR2 SYDVKM. The CDR3, as DNA: TGTGCCAGCAGTTTAGGGACCCCGGGACAGGGGGCCCCGAAGGGCTACGAGCAGTACTTC. Amino acids: CASSLGTPGQGAPKGYEQYF.

Relative to its sample, this clonotype is medium-sized. The chain carries TRBV24-1 and TRBJ2-3, with no clear D. The length of the CDR3 is 12 residues. V shed 0 bases and J shed 7 bases, with 4 bases lying between them. Germline assignment: CDR1 KGHDR and CDR2 SFDVKD. The CDR3 DNA sequence: TGTGCCACCAGTGATTTGGGTTATACGCAGTATTTT. This codes for CATSDLGYTQYF.

Within the sample, this clonotype is medium-sized. The V call is TRBV5-1, the J call TRBJ2-5, with a possible D match to TRBD1 (6 bases). Germline V gene sequence: CDR1 SGHRS, CDR2 YFSETQ. The germline V and J ends were trimmed by 2 bases and 4 bases, with 9 bases remaining between them. The CDR3 has 13 amino acids. CDR3 sequence: CASSFPGAETQYF. The DNA of the CDR3 is TGCGCCAGCAGCTTTCCAGGGGCAGAGACCCAGTACTTC.